Sequencing of this T cell receptor beta chain was carried out in a study of blood T cells in healthy people across ages. A J-beta primer mix and a sample-barcoded 5' primer were used in a second PCR of about 7 to 12 cycles. TCRdb recomputed calls from the 5' RACE reads with MiXCR, one row per CDR3 protein. The sample has approximately 800,000 distinct CDR3 sequences, roughly 25% seen once; the top ten hold 3% to 4%. This clonotype has a handful of counts. Germline CDR1 and CDR2: SQVTM and ANQGSEA. This CDR3 has 12 residues. The sample was also linked to a second study, of T cells of mothers and their children.

Material for sequencing was blood. The sequence was collected from a boy between 5 and 17 years old in good health. The chain combines TRBV29-1 with TRBJ2-5; D perhaps matches TRBD1 (8 bases). The DNA matches TRBJ2-1 better at its end, which makes the J call doubtful. CDR3 protein: CSVETGGGEQFF. In DNA form, the CDR3 reads TGCAGCGTTGAAACAGGGGGGGGTGAGCAGTTCTTC.